Following are 19 T cell receptor beta chains from one sample sequenced in a study of T cells in Graves' hyperthyroidism and ophthalmopathy. Regions amplified from RNA transcripts were the TCR beta CDR3 regions. HTBI primers drove first-round RT-PCR of the TCR CDR3. TCRdb ran MiXCR on the multiplex PCR reads and lists one entry per CDR3 protein. This sample has some 490,000 distinct CDR3 sequences, with roughly 15% found just once. Sequenced input: blood. The receptors were gathered from a woman aged 25 to 39 with Graves' ophthalmopathy.

This clonotype was found many times. This chain joins TRBV5-1 and TRBJ2-5; no firm D call. V was shortened by 0 bases and J by 2 bases, with 11 bases between the two germline ends. Looked up from germline, CDR1 is SGHRS and CDR2 is YFSETQ. The CDR3 runs to 15 residues. The CDR3 protein is CASSLASAAQETQYF. CDR3 nucleotide sequence: TGCGCCAGCAGCTTGGCCTCGGCCGCACAAGAGACCCAGTACTTC.

This clonotype was detected a few times. This rearrangement joins TRBV29-1 to TRBJ2-3; TRBD2 agrees at 8 bases. The J segment lost 2 bases and the V segment lost 4 bases, leaving 5 bases of the junction unmatched. The CDR3 has 14 residues. Germline CDR1 reads SQVTM; CDR2 reads ANQGSEA. CDR3 region: CSVGLAGNTDTQYF. CDR3 nucleotides: TGCAGCGTTGGCTTAGCGGGAAACACAGATACGCAGTATTTT.

Points on this clonotype: An end of the junction does not agree with germline; a read error may underlie this. The V gene is TRBV6-1, the J gene TRBJ2-7; D call uncertain. CDR1 is MNHNS and CDR2 is SASEGT in the germline V gene. This CDR3 is 12 amino acids long. CDR3 region: CASRTSPYERYF. CDR3 nucleotides: TGTGCCAGCAGGACATCACCCTACGAGCGGTACTTC.

This clonotype was counted many times. J is TRBJ2-2 and V is TRBV28, with D possibly being TRBD2 (5 bases). The V end was cut by 3 bases, the J end by 2 bases, with 10 bases between. Germline V gene lookup returns CDR1 MDHEN and CDR2 SYDVKM. The CDR3 length is 15 residues. The CDR3 here is CASSLSGSNTGELFF. The DNA of the CDR3 is TGTGCCAGCAGTTTGAGCGGATCTAACACCGGGGAGCTGTTTTTT.

This clonotype was counted many times. This sequence joins TRBV11-1 and TRBJ2-1; 8 nucleotides align to TRBD2. This CDR3 contains 14 residues. Germline lookup yields CDR1 SGHAT and CDR2 FQDESV (reference sequence). V lost 4 bases and J lost 7; bases outside the gene matches: 6. CDR3 sequence reads: CASSYGGVGNEQFF. The CDR3, as DNA: TGTGCCAGCAGCTACGGGGGGGTCGGGAATGAGCAGTTCTTC.

The table lists this clonotype with many counts. In DNA form, the CDR3 reads TGTGCCAGCTCACTTCAACAGGGTGGCGAGCAGTACTTC. Translation gives CASSLQQGGEQYF. This chain joins TRBV18 and TRBJ2-7; D is possibly TRBD1 (6 bases). Germline-derived CDR1 and CDR2 are KGHSH and LQKENI. The CDR3 spans 13 residues. The ends were cut back, 4 bases at V and 6 bases at J, with 13 bases in the middle.

The CDR3 nucleotides read TGTGCCAGCAGCGCTGGACTAGCGGGTAACCTCGGGACCCAGTACTTC. As protein: CASSAGLAGNLGTQYF. The chain has TRBV9 and TRBJ2-5, with 11 nucleotides matching TRBD2. With 3 bases clipped from V and 7 bases from J, the junction kept 11 bases outside the gene matches. The CDR3 consists of 16 residues. Germline V gene sequence: CDR1 SGDLS, CDR2 YYNGEE.

This clonotype has at least ten counts. This chain connects TRBV4-3 to TRBJ1-1; D is uncertain. Germline V CDR1 and CDR2: LGHNA, YSLEER. This CDR3 contains 15 residues. V was trimmed by 0 bases and J by 6 bases, leaving 14 bases between them. The CDR3 loop is CASSQDGVGRSEAFF. In DNA form, the CDR3 reads TGCGCCAGCAGCCAAGATGGGGTCGGAAGGTCTGAAGCTTTCTTT.

In this sample, this clonotype turned up many times. The V call is TRBV3-1, the J call TRBJ2-7; the match to TRBD2 covers 10 bases. After removal of 2 bases from V and 4 bases from J, the junction contained 2 bases not matched to a gene. Germline CDR1 LGHDT, CDR2 YNNKEL (reference sequence). The CDR3 is 14 amino acids. This CDR3 is CASSQRTSGYEQYF. CDR3 nucleotide sequence: TGTGCCAGCAGCCAACGGACTAGCGGATACGAGCAGTACTTC.

In its sample, this clonotype was seen a few times. This chain uses TRBV27 with TRBJ1-2, with TRBD1 matching 10 bases. Germline CDR1 and CDR2: MNHEY and SMNVEV (reference sequence). This CDR3 region has 18 residues. With V trimmed by 5 bases and J by 4 bases, 16 bases remained unmatched. The CDR3 DNA is TGTGCCAGCAGTACATCCGGGACAGGGGACTCCTTCGGCTATGGCTACACCTTC. Encoded protein: CASSTSGTGDSFGYGYTF.

This clonotype was detected a few times. V and J are TRBV24-1 and TRBJ1-6; D gene unclear. The germline V and J ends were trimmed by 4 bases and 9 bases, with 18 bases remaining between them. CDR1 and CDR2 (germline): KGHDR, SFDVKD. This CDR3 has 16 amino acids. As DNA, the CDR3 is TGTGCCACCAGTGAGATTCAGGCCCCAAAAGGTTCACCCCTCCACTTT. Amino acid sequence: CATSEIQAPKGSPLHF.

This clonotype was picked up many times. This chain connects TRBV7-6 to TRBJ2-1; no clear D gene. CDR1 SGHVS and CDR2 FNYEAQ come from the germline V gene. Deletions cut 0 bases from V and 2 bases from J, with 5 bases between. The CDR3 extends over 14 amino acids. CDR3 sequence (DNA): TGTGCCAGCAGCTTAGCGGCCGCCTACAATGAGCAGTTCTTC. It codes for CASSLAAAYNEQFF. Based on the CDR3 plus reference TRBV7-6 and TRBJ2-1, the full variable domain is GAGVSQSPRYKVTKRGQDVALRCDPISGHVSLYWYRQALGQGPEFLTYFNYEAQQDKSGLPNDRFSAERPEGSISTLTIQRTEQRDSAMYRCASSLAAAYNEQFFGPGTRLTVL.

J is TRBJ2-5 and V is TRBV10-3, with 7 nucleotides matching TRBD1. Trimming took 4 bases from V and 5 from J; bases not matched to a gene: 7. This CDR3 spans 14 amino acids. Germline CDR1 is ENHRY and CDR2 is SYGVKD. This CDR3 reads CAISGDRERETQYF. The CDR3 DNA reads TGTGCCATCAGTGGAGACAGGGAGCGGGAGACCCAGTACTTC.

This clonotype was seen at least ten times. CDR3 DNA sequence: TGCAGTGCTAGACCACCCCAATGGAACACTGAAGCTTTCTTT. Translated: CSARPPQWNTEAFF. The rearrangement uses TRBV20-1 and TRBJ1-1; D ambiguous. From germline, CDR1 is DFQATT and CDR2 SNEGSKA (reference sequence). V lost 2 bases and J lost 1, with 11 bases in between. The CDR3 is 14 residues long.

The gene calls are TRBV7-9 and TRBJ1-4; no firm D call. The CDR3 runs to 13 residues. The germline CDR1 and CDR2 sequences are SEHNR and FQNEAQ (reference sequence). The V gene lost 3 bases and the J gene lost 7 bases, with 9 bases spanning the gap. CDR3 sequence (DNA): TGTGCCAGCAGCTTCGCCCTAAGTGAAAAACTGTTTTTT. This translates into CASSFALSEKLFF. Variable domain in full (rest from reference TRBV7-9 and TRBJ1-4): DTGVSQNPRHKITKRGQNVTFRCDPISEHNRLYWYRQTLGQGPEFLTYFQNEAQLEKSRLLSDRFSAERPKGSFSTLEIQRTEQGDSAMYLCASSFALSEKLFFGSGTQLSVL.

In its sample, this clonotype was seen a few times. The chain uses TRBV7-2 and TRBJ2-1; 7 nucleotides align to TRBD1. Germline CDR1 is SGHTA and CDR2 is FQGNSA. The ends lost 1 base at V and 2 bases at J; junction bases unmatched: 5. There are 16 residues in the CDR3. The CDR3 sequence is CASSLESGTAYNEQFF. DNA of the CDR3: TGTGCCAGCAGCTTAGAGTCCGGGACAGCCTACAATGAGCAGTTCTTC.

This clonotype was found a few times. The chain employs TRBV18 and TRBJ2-3, with D uncertain. The germline CDR1 and CDR2 sequences are KGHSH and LQKENI. V dropped 8 bases and J dropped 4 bases, with 19 bases sitting between them. The length of the CDR3 is 15 residues. The CDR3 is CASSYEASGADTQYF. CDR3 nucleotide sequence: TGTGCCAGCAGTTACGAGGCGTCTGGGGCAGATACGCAGTATTTT.

This clonotype was observed a few times. The chain uses TRBV5-6 and TRBJ1-2, with D tentatively TRBD1 (6 bases). Germline V gene sequence: CDR1 SGHDT, CDR2 YYEEEE. V shed 0 bases and J shed 4 bases, with 13 bases lying between them. The CDR3 runs 15 residues. For the CDR3, the DNA is TGTGCCAGCAGCTTGGTACAGGGTAAACCCTATGGCTACACCTTC. Its translation is CASSLVQGKPYGYTF.

The V call is TRBV27, the J call TRBJ2-1, with 9 bases aligning to TRBD1. The germline gives CDR1 MNHEY, CDR2 SMNVEV (reference sequence). J was trimmed by 8 bases and V by 0 bases; bases with no gene match: 5. CDR3 length equals 15 residues. CDR3 sequence: CASSLSTGGSYEQFF. CDR3 DNA: TGTGCCAGCAGTTTATCGACAGGGGGAAGTTATGAGCAGTTCTTC.